Listed below are T cell receptor beta chains from one sample, sequenced in a study of blood T cell repertoires in COVID-19. Here immunoSEQ multiplex PCR was the method, and the copy in TCRdb shows in-frame clones only, minus some. The sample has around 190,000 clones; 80% are singletons. Specimen: peripheral blood. All receptors derive from an older man with active or convalescent COVID-19. Each CDR3 is given with its conserved first and last residue. Each record gives: J gene, V gene, clone size, D gene, CDR3 protein, CDR3 DNA. A D gene is named only where the DNA matches it firmly. Clone size is not always given. Where it is, it says once, few, many or a class for expanded clones.

j_gene: TRBJ2-2
v_gene: TRBV27
abundance: NA
d_gene: TRBD1
CDR3aa: CASSLLGGQGAWTGELFF
CDR3nt: TGTGCCAGCAGCCTCCTGGGGGGACAGGGGGCCTGGACCGGGGAGCTGTTTTTT

j_gene: TRBJ1-2
v_gene: TRBV19
abundance: NA
d_gene: TRBD1
CDR3aa: CASSIETTGDHGYTF
CDR3nt: TGTGCCAGTAGTATAGAAACGACAGGGGACCATGGCTACACCTTC

j_gene: TRBJ1-1
v_gene: TRBV28
abundance: NA
d_gene: TRBD1
CDR3aa: CASALSGGTEAFF
CDR3nt: TGTGCCAGTGCACTCTCAGGGGGCACTGAAGCTTTCTTT

j_gene: TRBJ2-3
v_gene: TRBV7-8
abundance: NA
d_gene: NA
CDR3aa: CASSPGRGISTDTQYF
CDR3nt: TGTGCCAGCAGCCCCGGTCGGGGGATAAGCACAGATACGCAGTATTTT

j_gene: TRBJ2-2
v_gene: TRBV5-5
abundance: few
d_gene: NA
CDR3aa: CASSLGQGGTGELFF
CDR3nt: TGTGCCAGCAGCTTGGGGCAGGGTGGGACCGGGGAGCTGTTTTTT

j_gene: TRBJ1-1
v_gene: TRBV11-3
abundance: NA
d_gene: TRBD1
CDR3aa: CASSFNRGTEAFF
CDR3nt: TGTGCCAGCAGCTTCAACAGGGGCACTGAAGCTTTCTTT

j_gene: TRBJ1-1
v_gene: TRBV6-2/TRBV6-3
abundance: NA
d_gene: TRBD1
CDR3aa: CASSYPVGTANTEAFF
CDR3nt: TGTGCCAGCAGTTACCCTGTAGGGACAGCGAACACTGAAGCTTTCTTT

j_gene: TRBJ2-5
v_gene: TRBV11-2
abundance: NA
d_gene: TRBD2
CDR3aa: CASSLGLAGEETQYF
CDR3nt: TGTGCCAGCAGCTTGGGACTAGCGGGAGAAGAGACCCAGTACTTC

j_gene: TRBJ1-4
v_gene: TRBV6-6
abundance: NA
d_gene: TRBD1
CDR3aa: CASAGRDRDEKLFF
CDR3nt: TGTGCCAGCGCGGGCCGGGACAGGGATGAAAAACTGTTTTTT

j_gene: TRBJ2-1
v_gene: TRBV5-1
abundance: NA
d_gene: TRBD2
CDR3aa: CASSSGGEYNEQFF
CDR3nt: TGCGCCAGCAGTAGCGGGGGGGAATACAATGAGCAGTTCTTC

j_gene: TRBJ2-7
v_gene: TRBV6-5
abundance: NA
d_gene: NA
CDR3aa: CASRPGEASYEQYF
CDR3nt: TGTGCCAGTAGACCAGGGGAAGCAAGCTACGAGCAGTACTTC

j_gene: TRBJ1-2
v_gene: TRBV6-6
abundance: NA
d_gene: TRBD1
CDR3aa: CASSYLPGQGGYTF
CDR3nt: TGTGCCAGCAGTTACCTCCCTGGACAGGGCGGCTACACCTTC

j_gene: TRBJ1-5
v_gene: TRBV7-2
abundance: few
d_gene: NA
CDR3aa: CASSSPQPQHF
CDR3nt: TGTGCCAGCAGCTCTCCCCAGCCCCAGCATTTT

j_gene: TRBJ2-1
v_gene: TRBV7-2
abundance: once
d_gene: TRBD2
CDR3aa: CASSLGISGRIDEQFF
CDR3nt: TGTGCCAGCAGCTTAGGGATTAGCGGGAGAATCGATGAGCAGTTCTTC

j_gene: TRBJ2-1
v_gene: TRBV7-2
abundance: NA
d_gene: TRBD1
CDR3aa: CASSLRQGTYNEQFF
CDR3nt: TGTGCCAGCAGCCTAAGACAGGGGACCTACAATGAGCAGTTCTTC

j_gene: TRBJ1-2
v_gene: TRBV7-2
abundance: NA
d_gene: NA
CDR3aa: CASSPGQTNYGYTF
CDR3nt: TGTGCCAGCAGCCCAGGACAGACGAACTATGGCTACACCTTC

j_gene: TRBJ2-7
v_gene: TRBV5-8
abundance: NA
d_gene: NA
CDR3aa: CASSLGARLMIGF
CDR3nt: TGTGCCAGCAGCTTGGGGGCAAGATTAATGATTGGCTTC

j_gene: TRBJ1-5
v_gene: TRBV30
abundance: NA
d_gene: NA
CDR3aa: CAWSSQGLDQPQHF
CDR3nt: TGTGCCTGGAGTTCCCAGGGTCTCGATCAGCCCCAGCATTTT

j_gene: TRBJ2-2
v_gene: TRBV19
abundance: NA
d_gene: TRBD1
CDR3aa: CASRPRTGQTGELFF
CDR3nt: TGTGCCAGTAGACCCAGGACAGGTCAGACCGGGGAGCTGTTTTTT

j_gene: TRBJ2-6
v_gene: TRBV4-3
abundance: NA
d_gene: NA
CDR3aa: CASSHKPGQAFSGANVLTF
CDR3nt: TGCGCCAGCAGCCACAAACCGGGACAAGCTTTCTCTGGGGCCAACGTCCTGACTTTC